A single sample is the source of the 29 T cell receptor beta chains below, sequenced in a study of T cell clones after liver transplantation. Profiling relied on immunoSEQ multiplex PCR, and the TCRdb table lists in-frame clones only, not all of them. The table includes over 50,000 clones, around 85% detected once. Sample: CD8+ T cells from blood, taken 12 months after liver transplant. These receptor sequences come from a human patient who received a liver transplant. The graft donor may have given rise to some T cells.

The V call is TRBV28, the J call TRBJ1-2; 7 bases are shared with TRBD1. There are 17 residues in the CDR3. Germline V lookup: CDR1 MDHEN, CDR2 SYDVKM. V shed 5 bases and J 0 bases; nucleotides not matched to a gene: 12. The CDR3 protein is CASSAIDRAHSNYGYTF. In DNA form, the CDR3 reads TGTGCCAGCAGTGCAATCGACAGGGCCCATTCTAACTATGGCTACACCTTC.

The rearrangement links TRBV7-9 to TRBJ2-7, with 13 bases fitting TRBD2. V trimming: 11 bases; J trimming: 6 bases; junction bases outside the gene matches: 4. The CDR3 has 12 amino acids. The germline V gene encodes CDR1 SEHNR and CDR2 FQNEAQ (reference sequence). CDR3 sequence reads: CAQGTSGIEQYF. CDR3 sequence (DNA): TGTGCCCAAGGGACTAGCGGGATCGAGCAGTACTTC.

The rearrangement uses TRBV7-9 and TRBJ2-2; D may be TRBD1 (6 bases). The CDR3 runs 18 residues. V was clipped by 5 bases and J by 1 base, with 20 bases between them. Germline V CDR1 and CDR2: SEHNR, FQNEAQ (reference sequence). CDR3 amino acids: CASSRPAGQTENTGELFF. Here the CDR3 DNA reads TGTGCCAGCAGCCGCCCCGCCGGACAGACTGAGAACACCGGGGAGCTGTTTTTT.

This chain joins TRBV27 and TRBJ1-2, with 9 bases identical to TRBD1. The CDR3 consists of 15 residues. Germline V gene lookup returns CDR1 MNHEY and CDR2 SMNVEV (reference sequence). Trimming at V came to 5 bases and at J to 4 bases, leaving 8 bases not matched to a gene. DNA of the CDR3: TGTGCCAGCAGTCTACAGGGGGCCCTCCTCTATGGCTACACCTTC. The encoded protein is CASSLQGALLYGYTF.

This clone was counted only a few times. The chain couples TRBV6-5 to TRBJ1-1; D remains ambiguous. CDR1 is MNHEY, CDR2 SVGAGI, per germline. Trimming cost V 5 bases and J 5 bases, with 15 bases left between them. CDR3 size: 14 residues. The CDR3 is CASSQFDERTEAFF. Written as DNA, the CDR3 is TGTGCCAGCAGTCAATTTGACGAGAGGACTGAAGCTTTCTTT.

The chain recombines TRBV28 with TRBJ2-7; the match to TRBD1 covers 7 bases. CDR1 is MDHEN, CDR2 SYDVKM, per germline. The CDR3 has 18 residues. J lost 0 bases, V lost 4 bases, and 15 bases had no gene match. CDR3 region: CASSSLLSLTGVSYEQYF. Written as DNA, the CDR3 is TGTGCCAGCAGTTCCCTATTGTCCCTAACAGGGGTCTCCTACGAGCAGTACTTC.

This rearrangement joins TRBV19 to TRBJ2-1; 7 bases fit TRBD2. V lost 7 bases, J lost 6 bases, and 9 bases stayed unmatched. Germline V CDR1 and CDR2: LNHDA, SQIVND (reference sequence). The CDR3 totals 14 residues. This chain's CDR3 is CASTTYGRFNEQFF. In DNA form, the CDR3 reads TGTGCCAGTACCACTTACGGGAGGTTCAATGAGCAGTTCTTC.

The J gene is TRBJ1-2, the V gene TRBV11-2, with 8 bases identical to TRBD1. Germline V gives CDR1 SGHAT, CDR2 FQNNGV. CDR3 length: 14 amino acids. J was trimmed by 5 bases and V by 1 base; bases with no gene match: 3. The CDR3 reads CASSLVGQGYGYTF. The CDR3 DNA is TGTGCCAGCAGCTTAGTAGGACAGGGTTATGGCTACACCTTC.

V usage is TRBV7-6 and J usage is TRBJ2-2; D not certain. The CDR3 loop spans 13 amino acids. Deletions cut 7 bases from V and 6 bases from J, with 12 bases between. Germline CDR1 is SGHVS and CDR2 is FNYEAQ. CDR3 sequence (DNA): TGTGCCAGCACTAGGGCTGGCGCCGGGGAGCTGTTTTTT. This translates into CASTRAGAGELFF. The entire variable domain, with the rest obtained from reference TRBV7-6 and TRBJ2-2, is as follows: GAGVSQSPRYKVTKRGQDVALRCDPISGHVSLYWYRQALGQGPEFLTYFNYEAQQDKSGLPNDRFSAERPEGSISTLTIQRTEQRDSAMYRCASTRAGAGELFFGEGSRLTVL.

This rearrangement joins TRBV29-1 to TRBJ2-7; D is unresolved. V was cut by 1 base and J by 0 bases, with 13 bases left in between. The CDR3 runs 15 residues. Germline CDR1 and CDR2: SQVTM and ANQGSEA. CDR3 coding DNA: TGCAGCGTTGAAGCTATCGGACCGAGCTCCTACGAGCAGTACTTC. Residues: CSVEAIGPSSYEQYF.

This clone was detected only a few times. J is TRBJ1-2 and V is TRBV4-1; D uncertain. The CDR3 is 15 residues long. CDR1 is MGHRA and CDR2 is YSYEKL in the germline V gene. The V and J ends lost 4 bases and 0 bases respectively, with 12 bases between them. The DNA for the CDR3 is TGCGCCAGCAGCCTGGCCGAAGGACCTAACTATGGCTACACCTTC. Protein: CASSLAEGPNYGYTF.

The CDR3 sequence: CASSYGRGRGGYTF. CDR3 bases: TGTGCCAGCAGTTACGGCAGGGGAAGGGGTGGCTACACCTTC. V is TRBV6-5 and J is TRBJ1-2; possibly TRBD1 for D (6 bases). V gave up 2 bases and J gave up 7 bases, with 14 bases separating them. CDR1 MNHEY and CDR2 SVGAGI come from the germline V gene. This CDR3 spans 14 amino acids.

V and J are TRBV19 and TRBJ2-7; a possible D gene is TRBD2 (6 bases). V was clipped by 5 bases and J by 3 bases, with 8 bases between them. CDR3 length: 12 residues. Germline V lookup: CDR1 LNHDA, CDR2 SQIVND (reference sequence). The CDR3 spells CASSGGIYEQYF. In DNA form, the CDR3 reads TGTGCCAGTAGTGGCGGGATCTACGAGCAGTACTTC. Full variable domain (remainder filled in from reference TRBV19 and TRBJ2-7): DGGITQSPKYLFRKEGQNVTLSCEQNLNHDAMYWYRQDPGQGLRLIYYSQIVNDFQKGDIAEGYSVSREKKESFPLTVTSAQKNPTAFYLCASSGGIYEQYFGPGTRLTVT.

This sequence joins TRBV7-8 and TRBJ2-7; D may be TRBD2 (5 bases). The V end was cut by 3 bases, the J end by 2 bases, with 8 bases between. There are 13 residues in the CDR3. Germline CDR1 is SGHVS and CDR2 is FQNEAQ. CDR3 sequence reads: CASSFGEAYEQYF. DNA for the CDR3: TGTGCCAGCAGCTTCGGGGAAGCCTACGAGCAGTACTTC.

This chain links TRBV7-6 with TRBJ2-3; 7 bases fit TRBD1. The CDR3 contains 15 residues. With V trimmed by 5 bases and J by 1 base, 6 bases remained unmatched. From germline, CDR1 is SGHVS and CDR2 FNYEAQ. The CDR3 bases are TGTGCCAGCAGCCCACAGGGGACCCGCACAGATACGCAGTATTTT. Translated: CASSPQGTRTDTQYF.

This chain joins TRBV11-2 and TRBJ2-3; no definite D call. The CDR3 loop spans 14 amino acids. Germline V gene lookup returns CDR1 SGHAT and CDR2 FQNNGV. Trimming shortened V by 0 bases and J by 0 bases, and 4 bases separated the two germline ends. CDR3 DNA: TGTGCCAGCAGCTTAGACCATAGCACAGATACGCAGTATTTT. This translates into CASSLDHSTDTQYF.

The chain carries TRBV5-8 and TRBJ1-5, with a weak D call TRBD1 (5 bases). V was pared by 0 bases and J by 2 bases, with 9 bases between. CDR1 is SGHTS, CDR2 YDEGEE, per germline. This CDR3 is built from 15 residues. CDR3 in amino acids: CASSLGQLGNQPQHF. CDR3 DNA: TGTGCCAGCAGCTTGGGACAGTTGGGCAATCAGCCCCAGCATTTT.

The DNA of the CDR3 is TGCGCCAGCACCGAAAGGGGGGGACGGGCCTACGAGCAGTACTTC. Translated, it gives CASTERGGRAYEQYF. The chain combines TRBV5-1 with TRBJ2-7; possibly TRBD2 for D (7 bases). The V gene lost 6 bases and the J gene lost 2 bases, with 18 bases spanning the gap. Germline values: CDR1 SGHRS, CDR2 YFSETQ. The length of the CDR3 is 15 residues.

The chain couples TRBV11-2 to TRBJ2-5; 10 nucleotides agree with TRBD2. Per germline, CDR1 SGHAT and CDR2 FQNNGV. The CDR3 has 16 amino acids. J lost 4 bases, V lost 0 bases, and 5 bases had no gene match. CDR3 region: CASSLDSGLAAETQYF. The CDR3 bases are TGTGCCAGCAGCTTAGATAGCGGACTAGCGGCAGAGACCCAGTACTTC.

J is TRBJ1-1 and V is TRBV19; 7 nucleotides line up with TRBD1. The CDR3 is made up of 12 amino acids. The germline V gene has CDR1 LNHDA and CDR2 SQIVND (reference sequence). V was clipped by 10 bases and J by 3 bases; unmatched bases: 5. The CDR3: CATQTGDTEAFF. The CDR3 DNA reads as TGTGCCACCCAAACAGGGGACACTGAAGCTTTCTTT.

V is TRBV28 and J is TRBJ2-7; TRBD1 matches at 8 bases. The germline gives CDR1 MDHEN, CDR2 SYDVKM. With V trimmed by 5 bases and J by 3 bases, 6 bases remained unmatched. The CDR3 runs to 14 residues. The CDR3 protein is CASSRPDRDYEQYF. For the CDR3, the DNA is TGTGCCAGCAGTCGCCCGGACAGGGACTACGAGCAGTACTTC.

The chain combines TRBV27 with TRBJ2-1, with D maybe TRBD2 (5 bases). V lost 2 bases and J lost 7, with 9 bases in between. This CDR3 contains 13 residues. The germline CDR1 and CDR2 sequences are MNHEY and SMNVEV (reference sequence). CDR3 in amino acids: CASSLTSGNEQFF. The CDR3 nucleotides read TGTGCCAGCAGTTTAACCTCGGGGAATGAGCAGTTCTTC.

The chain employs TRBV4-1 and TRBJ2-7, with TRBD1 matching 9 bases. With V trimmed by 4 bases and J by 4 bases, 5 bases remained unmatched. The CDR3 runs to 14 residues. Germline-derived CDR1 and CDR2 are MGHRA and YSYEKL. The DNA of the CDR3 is TGCGCCAGCAGCCTAGGGACAGGGCTTTACGAGCAGTACTTC. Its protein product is CASSLGTGLYEQYF.

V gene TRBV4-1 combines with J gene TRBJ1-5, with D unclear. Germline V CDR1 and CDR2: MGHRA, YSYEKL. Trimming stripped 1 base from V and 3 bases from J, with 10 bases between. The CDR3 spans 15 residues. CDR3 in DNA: TGCGCCAGCAGCCAAGGTCCGGGCCACAATCAGCCCCAGCATTTT. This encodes CASSQGPGHNQPQHF.

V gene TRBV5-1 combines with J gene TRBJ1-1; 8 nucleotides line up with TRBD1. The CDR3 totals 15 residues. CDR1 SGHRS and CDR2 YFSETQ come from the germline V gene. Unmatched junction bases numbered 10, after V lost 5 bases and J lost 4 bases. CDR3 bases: TGCGCCAGCAGTTTGACGGACAGGGCCGGCACTGAAGCTTTCTTT. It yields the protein CASSLTDRAGTEAFF. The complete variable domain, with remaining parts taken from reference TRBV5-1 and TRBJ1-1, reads KAGVTQTPRYLIKTRGQQVTLSCSPISGHRSVSWYQQTPGQGLQFLFEYFSETQRNKGNFPGRFSGRQFSNSRSEMNVSTLELGDSALYLCASSLTDRAGTEAFFGQGTRLTVV.

This CDR3 reads CASSITGQLDQPQHF. CDR3 DNA: TGTGCCAGTAGTATTACGGGGCAGCTCGATCAGCCCCAGCATTTT. The chain carries TRBV19 and TRBJ1-5; TRBD1 is a possible D gene (5 bases). Germline-derived CDR1 and CDR2 are LNHDA and SQIVND (reference sequence). V lost 3 bases, J lost 5 bases, and 14 bases lay in between. The CDR3 sequence is 15 residues long.

CDR3 loop: CASSLTTGDGYTF. CDR3 bases: TGTGCCAGCAGCTTAACTACAGGGGATGGCTACACCTTC. V gene TRBV13 combines with J gene TRBJ1-2, with 7 bases identical to TRBD1. The CDR3 loop spans 13 amino acids. Germline V gives CDR1 PRHDT, CDR2 FYEKMQ (reference sequence). J lost 6 bases, V lost 2 bases, and 3 bases had no gene match.

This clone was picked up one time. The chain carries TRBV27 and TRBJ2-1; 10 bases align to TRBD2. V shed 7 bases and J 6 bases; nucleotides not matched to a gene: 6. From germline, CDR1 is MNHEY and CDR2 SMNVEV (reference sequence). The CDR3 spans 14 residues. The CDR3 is CASKTSGWSNEQFF. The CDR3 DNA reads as TGTGCCAGCAAGACTAGCGGGTGGAGCAATGAGCAGTTCTTC.

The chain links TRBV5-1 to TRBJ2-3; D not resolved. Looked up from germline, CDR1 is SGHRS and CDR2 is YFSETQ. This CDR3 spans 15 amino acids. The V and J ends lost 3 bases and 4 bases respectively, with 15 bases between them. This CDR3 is CASSWVGDRADTQYF. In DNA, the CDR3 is TGCGCCAGCAGCTGGGTGGGCGATAGGGCAGATACGCAGTATTTT. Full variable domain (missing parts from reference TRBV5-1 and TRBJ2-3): KAGVTQTPRYLIKTRGQQVTLSCSPISGHRSVSWYQQTPGQGLQFLFEYFSETQRNKGNFPGRFSGRQFSNSRSEMNVSTLELGDSALYLCASSWVGDRADTQYFGPGTRLTVL.